This T cell receptor (beta chain) derives from a study of blood T cell repertoires in COVID-19. The cohort comprised adults aged roughly 18 to 90 years residing in about two dozen US areas. Two negative PCRs, clearance, or symptom resolution had been documented for recovered Cohort 3 donors. Trimming took 7 bases from V and 3 from J, leaving 13 bases between them. The CDR3 has 14 residues. Per germline, CDR1 MDHEN and CDR2 SYDVKM. This table comes from immunoSEQ multiplex PCR, and its TCRdb copy is limited to in-frame clones, with some not included. Counted here are some 290,000 clones, under 90% occurring once; the ten biggest clones make up just under 9.5%.

The source is a woman aged 25 to 45 who had recovered from COVID-19. The sample taken for sequencing was PBMCs or T cells enriched from blood (not recorded which). The chain couples TRBV28 to TRBJ2-1; the D gene is possibly TRBD2 (6 bases). CDR3 in DNA: TGTGCCAGCATGGGCGGGACTCACTACAATGAGCAGTTCTTC. Translation: CASMGGTHYNEQFF.